This T cell receptor (beta chain) comes out of a study of T-cell reconstitution after alpha-beta-depleted transplantation in children. V was pared by 2 bases and J by 3 bases, with 7 bases between. The CDR3 extends over 13 amino acids. Germline assignment: CDR1 ENHRY and CDR2 SYGVKD. During its preparation, the TCRbeta library received unique molecular identifiers. From the PCR reads, TCRdb called clonotypes with MiXCR, one entry per CDR3 protein. Of nearly 550,000 distinct CDR3 sequences detected, about 18% appear once; the ten largest clones hold 3% to 3.5%. This clonotype was observed a handful of times.

The receptor comes from a human donor who donated a stem cell graft to a child with acute lymphoblastic leukemia. The chain uses TRBV10-3 and TRBJ2-5; D is ambiguous. The sample in question was PBMCs from the stem cell graft donor, obtained from the stem cell graft. In DNA form, the CDR3 reads TGTGCCATCAGTGAGGTCGAGGAAGAGACCCAGTACTTC. Its protein is CAISEVEEETQYF.